These T cell receptor beta chains were read from a single sample in a study of cytomegalovirus exposure and HLA in healthy donors. Clones were read by immunoSEQ multiplex PCR, and TCRdb kept only the in-frame ones, dropping some. The sample records 95,000 to 150,000 clones, 77% being singletons. Sequenced input: PBMCs. Receptors originate from a human donor in good health. The CDR3 runs from the conserved cysteine through the conserved F or W.

TRBJ2-1,TRBV21-1,CAGGLGLAGKGEQFF
TRBJ2-3,TRBV5-1,CASSLVASGSNPSTDTQYF
TRBJ2-7,TRBV7-9,CASSPDTTYEQYF
TRBJ2-7,TRBV27,CASSSGYEQYF
TRBJ2-7,TRBV11-2,CASSSGVNEQYF
TRBJ2-7,TRBV2,CASTSRGGRTYEQYF
TRBJ2-1,TRBV6-1,CASSESGRSYNEQFF
TRBJ2-3,TRBV9,CASSSQTGTRVVDTQYF
TRBJ2-2,TRBV6-5,CASRGGNTGELFF
TRBJ2-2,TRBV19,CASSILGTSGSPTGELFF
TRBJ2-1,TRBV7-2,CASSLGTSTRNEQFF
TRBJ2-5,TRBV19,CASSIGGGRAPKTQYF
TRBJ2-7,TRBV4-1,CASSRTGTAYEQYF
TRBJ1-4,TRBV19,CASIRAGTDNEKLFF
TRBJ1-5,TRBV2,CATARQISNQPQHF